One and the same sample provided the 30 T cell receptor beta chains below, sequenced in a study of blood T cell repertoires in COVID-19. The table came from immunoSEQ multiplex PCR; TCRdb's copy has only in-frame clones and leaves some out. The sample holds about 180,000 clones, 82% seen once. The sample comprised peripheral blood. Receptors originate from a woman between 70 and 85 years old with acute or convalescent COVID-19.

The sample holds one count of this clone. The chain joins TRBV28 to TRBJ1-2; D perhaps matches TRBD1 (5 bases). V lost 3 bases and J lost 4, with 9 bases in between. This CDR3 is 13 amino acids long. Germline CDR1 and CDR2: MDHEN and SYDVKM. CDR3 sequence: CASSFRGTYGYTF. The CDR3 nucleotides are TGTGCCAGCAGTTTCCGGGGGACCTATGGCTACACCTTC.

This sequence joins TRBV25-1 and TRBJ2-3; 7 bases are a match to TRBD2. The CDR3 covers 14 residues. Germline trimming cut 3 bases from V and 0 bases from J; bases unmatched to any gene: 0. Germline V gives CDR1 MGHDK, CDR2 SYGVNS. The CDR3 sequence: CASSDSGSTDTQYF. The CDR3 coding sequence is TGTGCCAGCAGTGATAGCGGGAGCACAGATACGCAGTATTTT.

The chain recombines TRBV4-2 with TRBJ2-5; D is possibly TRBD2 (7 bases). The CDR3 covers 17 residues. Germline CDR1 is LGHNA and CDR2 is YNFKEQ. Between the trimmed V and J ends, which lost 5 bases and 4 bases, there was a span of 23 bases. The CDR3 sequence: CASSIRGGAQVGETQYF. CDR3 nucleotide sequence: TGTGCCAGCAGCATCCGAGGGGGGGCGCAGGTTGGAGAGACCCAGTACTTC.

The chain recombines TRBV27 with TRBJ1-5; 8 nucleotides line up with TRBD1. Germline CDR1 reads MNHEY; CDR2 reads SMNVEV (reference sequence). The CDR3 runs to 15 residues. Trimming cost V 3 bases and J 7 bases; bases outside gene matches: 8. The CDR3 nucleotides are TGTGCCAGCAGTTTGACAGGGGTGCTGAAACAGCCCCAGCATTTT. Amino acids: CASSLTGVLKQPQHF.

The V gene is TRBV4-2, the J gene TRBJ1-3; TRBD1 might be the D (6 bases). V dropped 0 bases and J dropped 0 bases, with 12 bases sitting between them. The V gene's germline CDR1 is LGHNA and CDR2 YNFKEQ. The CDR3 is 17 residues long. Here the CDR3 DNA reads TGTGCCAGCAGCCAAGATGGTCAGGGGTTCTCTGGAAACACCATATATTTT. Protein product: CASSQDGQGFSGNTIYF.

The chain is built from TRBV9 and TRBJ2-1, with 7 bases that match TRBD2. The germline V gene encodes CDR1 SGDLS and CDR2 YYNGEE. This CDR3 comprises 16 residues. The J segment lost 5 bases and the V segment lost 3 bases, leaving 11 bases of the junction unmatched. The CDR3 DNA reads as TGTGCCAGCAGCGGGCGACCGGGACTACAGGACAATGAGCAGTTCTTC. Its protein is CASSGRPGLQDNEQFF.

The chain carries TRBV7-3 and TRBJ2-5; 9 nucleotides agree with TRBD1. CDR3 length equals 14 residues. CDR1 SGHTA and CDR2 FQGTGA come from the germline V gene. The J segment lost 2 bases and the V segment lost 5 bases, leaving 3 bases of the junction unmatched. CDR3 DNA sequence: TGTGCCAGCAGCCTAGACAGGGGGCAAGAGACCCAGTACTTC. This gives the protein CASSLDRGQETQYF. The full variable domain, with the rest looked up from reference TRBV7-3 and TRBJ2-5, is GAGVSQTPSNKVTEKGKYVELRCDPISGHTALYWYRQSLGQGPEFLIYFQGTGAADDSGLPNDRFFAVRPEGSVSTLKIQRTERGDSAVYLCASSLDRGQETQYFGPGTRLLVL.

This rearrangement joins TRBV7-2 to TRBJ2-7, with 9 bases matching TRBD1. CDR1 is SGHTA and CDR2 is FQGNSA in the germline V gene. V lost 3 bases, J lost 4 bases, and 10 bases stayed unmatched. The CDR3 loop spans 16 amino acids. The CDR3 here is CASSFPTGGKVYEQYF. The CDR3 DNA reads TGTGCCAGCAGCTTTCCCACAGGGGGCAAAGTGTACGAGCAGTACTTC.

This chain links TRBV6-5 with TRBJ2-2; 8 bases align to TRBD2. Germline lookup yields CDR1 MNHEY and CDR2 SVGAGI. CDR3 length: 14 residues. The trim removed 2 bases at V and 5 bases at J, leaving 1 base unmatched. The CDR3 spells CASSYAGGTGELFF. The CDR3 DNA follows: TGTGCCAGCAGTTACGCGGGGGGTACCGGGGAGCTGTTTTTT.

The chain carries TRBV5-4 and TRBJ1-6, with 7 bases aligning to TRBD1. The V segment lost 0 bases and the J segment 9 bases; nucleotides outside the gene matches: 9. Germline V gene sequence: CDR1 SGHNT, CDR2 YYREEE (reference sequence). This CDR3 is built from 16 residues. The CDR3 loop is CASSLEGRGRFSPLHF. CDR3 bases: TGTGCCAGCAGCTTGGAGGGCAGGGGGAGATTTTCACCCCTCCACTTT.

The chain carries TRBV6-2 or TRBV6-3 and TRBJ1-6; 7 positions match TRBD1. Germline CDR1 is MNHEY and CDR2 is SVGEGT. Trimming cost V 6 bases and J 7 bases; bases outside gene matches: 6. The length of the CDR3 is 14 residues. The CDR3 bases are TGTGCCAGCAGCCCCCGGACAGGAAATTCACCCCTCCACTTT. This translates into CASSPRTGNSPLHF.

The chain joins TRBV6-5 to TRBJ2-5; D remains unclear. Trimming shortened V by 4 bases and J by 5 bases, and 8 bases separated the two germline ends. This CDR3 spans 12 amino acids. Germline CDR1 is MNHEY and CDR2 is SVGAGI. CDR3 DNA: TGTGCCAGCAGTTCTGTTTCTGAGACCCAGTACTTC. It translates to CASSSVSETQYF.

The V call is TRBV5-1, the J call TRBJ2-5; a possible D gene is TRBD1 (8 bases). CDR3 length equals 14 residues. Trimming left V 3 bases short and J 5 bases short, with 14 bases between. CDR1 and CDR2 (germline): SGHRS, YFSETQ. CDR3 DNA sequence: TGCGCCAGCAGCTCACAGGGGGGGTCGGAGACCCAGTACTTC. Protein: CASSSQGGSETQYF.

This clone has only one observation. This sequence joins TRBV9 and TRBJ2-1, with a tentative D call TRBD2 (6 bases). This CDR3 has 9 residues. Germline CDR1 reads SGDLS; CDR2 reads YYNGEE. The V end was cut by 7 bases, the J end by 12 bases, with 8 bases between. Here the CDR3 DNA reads TGTGCCAGCGGGGAGGTGCAGTTCTTC. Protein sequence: CASGEVQFF.

CDR3 sequence reads: CASSLAGNQPQHF. For the CDR3, the DNA is TGTGCCAGCAGTTTAGCGGGGAATCAGCCCCAGCATTTT. The gene calls are TRBV27 and TRBJ1-5; D unclear. The germline V and J ends were trimmed by 2 bases and 4 bases, with 6 bases remaining between them. The germline V gene encodes CDR1 MNHEY and CDR2 SMNVEV (reference sequence). The CDR3 length is 13 residues.

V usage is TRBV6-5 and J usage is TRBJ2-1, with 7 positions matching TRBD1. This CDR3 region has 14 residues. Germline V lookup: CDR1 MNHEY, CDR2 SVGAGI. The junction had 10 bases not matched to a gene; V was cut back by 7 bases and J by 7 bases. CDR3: CASIRGPPPNEQFF. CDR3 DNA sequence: TGTGCCAGCATTAGGGGGCCCCCCCCGAATGAGCAGTTCTTC.

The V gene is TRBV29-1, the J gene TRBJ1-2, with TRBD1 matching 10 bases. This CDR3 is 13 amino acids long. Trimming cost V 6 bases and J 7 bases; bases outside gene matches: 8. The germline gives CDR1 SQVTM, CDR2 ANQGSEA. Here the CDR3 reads CSVLDRGRGGYTF. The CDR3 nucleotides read TGCAGCGTCCTCGACAGGGGGCGGGGTGGCTACACCTTC. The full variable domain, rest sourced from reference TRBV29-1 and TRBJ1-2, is SAVISQKPSRDICQRGTSLTIQCQVDSQVTMMFWYRQQPGQSLTLIATANQGSEATYESGFVIDKFPISRPNLTFSTLTVSNMSPEDSSIYLCSVLDRGRGGYTFGSGTRLTVV.

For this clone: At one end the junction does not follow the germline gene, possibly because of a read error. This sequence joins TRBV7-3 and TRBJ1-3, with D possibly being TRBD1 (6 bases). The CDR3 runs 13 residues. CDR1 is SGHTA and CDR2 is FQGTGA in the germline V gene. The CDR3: CASSIPPGTHYHF. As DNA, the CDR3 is TGTGCCAGCAGCATACCGCCAGGGACACACTATCATTTT.

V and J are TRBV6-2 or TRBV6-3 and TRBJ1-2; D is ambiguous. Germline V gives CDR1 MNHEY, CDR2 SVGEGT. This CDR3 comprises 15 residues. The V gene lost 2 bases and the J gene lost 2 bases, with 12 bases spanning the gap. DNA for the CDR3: TGTGCCAGCAGTTACCGGAGGGTTCAGAACTATGGCTACACCTTC. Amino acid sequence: CASSYRRVQNYGYTF.

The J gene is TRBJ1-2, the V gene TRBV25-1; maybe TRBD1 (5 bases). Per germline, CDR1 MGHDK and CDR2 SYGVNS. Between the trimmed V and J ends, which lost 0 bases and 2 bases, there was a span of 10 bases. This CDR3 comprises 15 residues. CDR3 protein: CASSEYGAGNYGYTF. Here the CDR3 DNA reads TGTGCCAGCAGTGAATATGGGGCAGGGAACTATGGCTACACCTTC.

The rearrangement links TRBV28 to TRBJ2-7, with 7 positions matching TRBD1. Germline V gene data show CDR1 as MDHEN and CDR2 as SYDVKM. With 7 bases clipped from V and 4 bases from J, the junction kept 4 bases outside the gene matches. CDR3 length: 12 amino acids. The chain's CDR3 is CASKTTGYEQYF. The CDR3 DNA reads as TGTGCCAGCAAAACGACAGGGTACGAGCAGTACTTC. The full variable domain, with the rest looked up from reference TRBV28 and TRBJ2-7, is DVKVTQSSRYLVKRTGEKVFLECVQDMDHENMFWYRQDPGLGLRLIYFSYDVKMKEKGDIPEGYSVSREKKERFSLILESASTNQTSMYLCASKTTGYEQYFGPGTRLTVT.

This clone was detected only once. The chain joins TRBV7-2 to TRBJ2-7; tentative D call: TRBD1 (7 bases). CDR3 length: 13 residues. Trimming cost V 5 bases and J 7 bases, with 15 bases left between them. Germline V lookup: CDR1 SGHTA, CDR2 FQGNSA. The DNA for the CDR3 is TGTGCCAGCAGCATCCATCCAGGGGGGGAGCAGTACTTC. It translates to CASSIHPGGEQYF.

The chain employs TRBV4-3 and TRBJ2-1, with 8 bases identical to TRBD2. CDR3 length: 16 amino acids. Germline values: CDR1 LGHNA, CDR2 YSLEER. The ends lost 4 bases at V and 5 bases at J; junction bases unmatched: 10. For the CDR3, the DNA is TGCGCCAGCAGCCTAACTCTAGCGGGTTATAACAATGAGCAGTTCTTC. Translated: CASSLTLAGYNNEQFF.

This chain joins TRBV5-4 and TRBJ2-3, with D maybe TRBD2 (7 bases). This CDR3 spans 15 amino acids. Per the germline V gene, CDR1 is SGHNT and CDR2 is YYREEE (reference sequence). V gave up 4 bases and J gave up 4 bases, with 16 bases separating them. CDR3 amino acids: CASSGERGAADTQYF. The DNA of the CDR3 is TGTGCCAGCAGCGGGGAACGGGGGGCGGCAGATACGCAGTATTTT.

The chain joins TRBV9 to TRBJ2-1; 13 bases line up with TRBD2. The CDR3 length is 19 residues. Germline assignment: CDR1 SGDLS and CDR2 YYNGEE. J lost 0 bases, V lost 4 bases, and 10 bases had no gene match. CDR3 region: CASSSPGLAGSVSYNEQFF. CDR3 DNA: TGTGCCAGCAGCTCACCGGGACTAGCGGGATCAGTCTCCTACAATGAGCAGTTCTTC.

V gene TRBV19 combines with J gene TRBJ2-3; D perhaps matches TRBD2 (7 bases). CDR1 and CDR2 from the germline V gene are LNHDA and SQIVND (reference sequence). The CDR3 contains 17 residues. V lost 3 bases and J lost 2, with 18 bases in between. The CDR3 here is CASSIRGGGSLTDTQYF. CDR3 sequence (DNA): TGTGCCAGTAGTATCCGAGGCGGGGGCTCTCTCACAGATACGCAGTATTTT.

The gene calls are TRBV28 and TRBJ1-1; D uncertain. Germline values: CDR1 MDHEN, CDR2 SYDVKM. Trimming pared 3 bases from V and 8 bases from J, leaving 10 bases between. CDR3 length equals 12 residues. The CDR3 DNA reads TGTGCCAGCAGTTTCCTCAGCGGGGAAGCTTTCTTT. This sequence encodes CASSFLSGEAFF.

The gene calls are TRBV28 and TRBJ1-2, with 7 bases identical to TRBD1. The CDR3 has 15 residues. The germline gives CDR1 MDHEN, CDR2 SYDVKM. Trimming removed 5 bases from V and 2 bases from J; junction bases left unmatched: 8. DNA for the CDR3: TGTGCCAGCAGTACTCCCCAAGGGGGCAACTATGGCTACACCTTC. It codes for CASSTPQGGNYGYTF.

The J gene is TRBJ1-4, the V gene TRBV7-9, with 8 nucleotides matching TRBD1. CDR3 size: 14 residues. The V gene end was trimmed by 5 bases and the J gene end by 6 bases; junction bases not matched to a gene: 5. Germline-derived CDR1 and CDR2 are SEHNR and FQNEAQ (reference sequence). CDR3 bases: TGTGCCAGCAGCAAGACAGGGGCGGATGAAAAACTGTTTTTT. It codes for CASSKTGADEKLFF.

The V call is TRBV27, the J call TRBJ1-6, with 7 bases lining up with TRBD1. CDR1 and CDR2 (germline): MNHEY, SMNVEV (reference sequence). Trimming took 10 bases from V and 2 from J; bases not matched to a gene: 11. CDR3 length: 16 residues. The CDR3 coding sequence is TGTGCCAACCAGGGGGGCGGGAGGCCCTATAATTCACCCCTCCACTTT. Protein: CANQGGGRPYNSPLHF.